This entry lists 2 T cell receptor beta chains sequenced from one sample in a study of neurological immune-mediated disorders. TCRdb re-called the 5' RACE reads with MiXCR, one entry per CDR3 protein. Here the sample spans 28,000 or so distinct CDR3 sequences, 10% to 15% being singletons. Sequences were obtained from PBMCs. The source is a man aged 60 to 69 in good health.

This clonotype occurred many times. V usage is TRBV5-6 and J usage is TRBJ1-4, with D unresolved. CDR1 and CDR2 from the germline V gene are SGHDT and YYEEEE. Trimming pared 4 bases from V and 6 bases from J, leaving 7 bases between. This CDR3 spans 12 amino acids. CDR3: CASSKSDEKLFF. The CDR3, as DNA: TGTGCCAGCAGCAAGTCCGATGAAAAACTGTTTTTT.

This clonotype is medium-sized within its sample. The chain uses TRBV3-1 and TRBJ1-2, with D perhaps matching TRBD1 (6 bases). Germline V gene sequence: CDR1 LGHDT, CDR2 YNNKEL (reference sequence). The V and J ends lost 6 bases and 4 bases respectively, with 27 bases between them. This CDR3 spans 18 amino acids. The CDR3: CASSQPGRAIQGAYGYTF. The CDR3 DNA follows: TGTGCCAGCAGTCAACCCGGGCGGGCCATACAGGGCGCCTATGGCTACACCTTC.